Shown below are 26 T cell receptor beta chains from a single sample sequenced in a study of blood T cell repertoires in COVID-19. TCRdb's copy holds only in-frame clones and misses some; the assay was immunoSEQ multiplex PCR. The sample gives 300,000 to 400,000 clones, roughly 86% of which show up once; around 9.9% is in the top ten. Sequencing was performed on peripheral blood. These receptor sequences come from a man aged 25-40 years with COVID-19, enrolled during active disease.

Only one count was recorded for this clone. The rearrangement uses TRBV27 and TRBJ1-1; D is unclear. Germline V gives CDR1 MNHEY, CDR2 SMNVEV (reference sequence). The CDR3 consists of 17 residues. V lost 6 bases and J 5 bases, leaving 25 bases between the germline ends. CDR3 residues: CASRPTFGEFSGTEAFF. The DNA for the CDR3 is TGTGCCAGCAGGCCAACCTTCGGGGAGTTTAGCGGAACTGAAGCTTTCTTT.

The chain joins TRBV11-3 to TRBJ1-2, with TRBD1 identical over 7 bases. Germline CDR1 SGHNT, CDR2 YENEEA. The CDR3 loop spans 13 amino acids. The ends lost 4 bases at V and 9 bases at J; junction bases unmatched: 8. The CDR3, as DNA: TGTGCCAGCAGCTCCGGGACAGCGACTCGCTACACCTTC. Translated, it gives CASSSGTATRYTF.

V gene TRBV29-1 combines with J gene TRBJ2-1, with TRBD2 matching 9 bases. Losses at the gene ends were 2 bases for V and 3 bases for J; bases not matched to a gene: 5. Germline V lookup: CDR1 SQVTM, CDR2 ANQGSEA. CDR3 length: 15 amino acids. CDR3 nucleotide sequence: TGCAGCGTTGAAACGCCTAGCGGGAACTACAATGAGCAGTTCTTC. Its translation is CSVETPSGNYNEQFF.

The chain joins TRBV7-3 to TRBJ2-3; 12 bases are a match to TRBD2. This CDR3 is 18 amino acids long. V lost 2 bases to trimming and J lost 6 bases; unmatched junction nucleotides: 12. Germline-derived CDR1 and CDR2 are SGHTA and FQGTGA. The CDR3 here is CASSLLPSGRASRDTQYF. In DNA form, the CDR3 reads TGTGCCAGCAGCTTACTGCCTAGCGGGAGGGCTTCCCGCGATACGCAGTATTTT.

The gene calls are TRBV5-6 and TRBJ1-4; D is unresolved. Germline CDR1 is SGHDT and CDR2 is YYEEEE. Trimming stripped 0 bases from V and 0 bases from J, with 9 bases between. The length of the CDR3 is 16 residues. The CDR3 region is CASSLGPVTTNEKLFF. The CDR3 DNA is TGTGCCAGCAGCTTGGGGCCAGTTACAACTAATGAAAAACTGTTTTTT.

This sequence joins TRBV11-2 and TRBJ1-2; D unresolved. Looked up from germline, CDR1 is SGHAT and CDR2 is FQNNGV. This CDR3 is built from 12 residues. V gave up 2 bases and J gave up 5 bases, with 6 bases separating them. CDR3 sequence (DNA): TGTGCCAGCAGCTTATCCTCTTATGGCTACACCTTC. Its translation: CASSLSSYGYTF.

The chain couples TRBV28 to TRBJ1-2, with TRBD1 matching 7 bases. Germline V lookup: CDR1 MDHEN, CDR2 SYDVKM. J gave up 4 bases and V 5 bases, and 7 bases lay outside the gene matches. The CDR3 contains 14 residues. In DNA, the CDR3 is TGTGCCAGCAGTACAACAGGGGCCGGCTATGGCTACACCTTC. Residues: CASSTTGAGYGYTF.

The chain combines TRBV10-3 with TRBJ2-3; the match to TRBD1 covers 10 bases. The ends lost 5 bases at V and 2 bases at J; junction bases unmatched: 4. This CDR3 region has 15 residues. The germline CDR1 and CDR2 sequences are ENHRY and SYGVKD. CDR3 protein: CAISRGTGDTDTQYF. CDR3 nucleotide sequence: TGTGCCATCAGTCGAGGGACAGGGGACACAGATACGCAGTATTTT.

The V gene is TRBV28, the J gene TRBJ1-2; 8 bases are shared with TRBD1. Per the germline V gene, CDR1 is MDHEN and CDR2 is SYDVKM. This CDR3 has 14 amino acids. Germline trimming cut 6 bases from V and 7 bases from J; bases unmatched to any gene: 10. In nucleotides, the CDR3 is TGTGCCAGCAGGAACGGACAGGGCGAGAGTGGCTACACCTTC. It translates to CASRNGQGESGYTF.

This chain connects TRBV5-4 to TRBJ2-2; D is unresolved. CDR1 is SGHNT, CDR2 YYREEE, per germline (reference sequence). The germline V and J ends were trimmed by 4 bases and 2 bases, with 3 bases remaining between them. The CDR3 runs 12 residues. CDR3: CASSLNTGELFF. The CDR3 DNA is TGTGCCAGCAGCCTAAACACCGGGGAGCTGTTTTTT.

This clone was observed a handful of times. This rearrangement joins TRBV7-2 to TRBJ2-7; D gene uncertain. The CDR3 runs to 14 residues. Germline V gene lookup returns CDR1 SGHTA and CDR2 FQGNSA. Trimming stripped 5 bases from V and 3 bases from J, with 14 bases between. This CDR3 reads CASSVRHPSYEQYF. Written as DNA, the CDR3 is TGTGCCAGCAGCGTTAGACACCCCAGCTACGAGCAGTACTTC.

DNA of the CDR3: TGTGCCAGCAGACGAGGAGGGAGGGACACCGGGGAGCTGTTTTTT. Amino acids: CASRRGGRDTGELFF. V usage is TRBV3-1 (or the pseudogene TRBV3-2) and J usage is TRBJ2-2, with 7 positions matching TRBD2. From germline, CDR1 is LGHDT and CDR2 YNNKEL (reference sequence). V lost 6 bases to trimming and J lost 3 bases; unmatched junction nucleotides: 7. The CDR3 contains 15 residues.

The chain has TRBV6-5 and TRBJ1-3; 8 positions agree with TRBD1. J gave up 3 bases and V 2 bases, and 6 bases lay outside the gene matches. Germline-derived CDR1 and CDR2 are MNHEY and SVGAGI. The CDR3 length is 16 residues. The DNA for the CDR3 is TGTGCCAGCAGTTACCGGGCAGGGGGCTTTGGAAACACCATATATTTT. It translates to CASSYRAGGFGNTIYF.

The chain links TRBV4-3 to TRBJ1-3; D call uncertain. Germline V CDR1 and CDR2: LGHNA, YSLEER. Trimming took 0 bases from V and 2 from J, leaving 11 bases between them. This CDR3 spans 16 amino acids. The CDR3 region is CASSQDLPGTGNTIYF. The DNA for the CDR3 is TGCGCCAGCAGCCAAGATTTACCGGGAACTGGAAACACCATATATTTT.

The V and J genes are TRBV9 and TRBJ2-1; D may be TRBD2 (6 bases). V was pared by 0 bases and J by 2 bases, with 9 bases between. Germline V lookup: CDR1 SGDLS, CDR2 YYNGEE. This CDR3 contains 15 residues. The CDR3 sequence is CASSVGRGAYNEQFF. CDR3 DNA: TGTGCCAGCAGCGTAGGGCGGGGCGCCTACAATGAGCAGTTCTTC.

V usage is TRBV11-3 and J usage is TRBJ2-1; 14 positions match TRBD2. The CDR3 runs to 16 residues. Trimming removed 4 bases from V and 9 bases from J; junction bases left unmatched: 8. CDR1 SGHNT and CDR2 YENEEA come from the germline V gene. The CDR3 loop reads CASSSLTSGGVGEQFF. The CDR3 DNA follows: TGTGCCAGCAGCTCCTTGACTAGCGGGGGGGTTGGTGAGCAGTTCTTC.

CDR3 region: CASSYASGVAGELFF. The CDR3 DNA is TGTGCCAGTAGCTACGCTTCGGGAGTTGCCGGGGAGCTGTTTTTT. The rearrangement joins TRBV19 to TRBJ2-2; weak D call: TRBD2 (6 bases). CDR1 is LNHDA, CDR2 SQIVND, per germline (reference sequence). Trimming took off 6 bases at V and 6 bases at J, with 17 bases between the two ends. The length of the CDR3 is 15 residues.

The rearrangement links TRBV11-2 to TRBJ2-7, with 7 bases aligning to TRBD1. The CDR3 loop spans 14 amino acids. The V gene end was trimmed by 1 base and the J gene end by 5 bases; junction bases not matched to a gene: 5. The germline CDR1 and CDR2 sequences are SGHAT and FQNNGV. DNA of the CDR3: TGTGCCAGCAGCTTAGGACAGGGCCTCAACGAGCAGTACTTC. It codes for CASSLGQGLNEQYF.

This chain connects TRBV11-3 to TRBJ2-2; perhaps TRBD2 as D (6 bases). Deletions cut 1 base from V and 4 bases from J, with 10 bases between. Per the germline V gene, CDR1 is SGHNT and CDR2 is YENEEA. This CDR3 spans 15 amino acids. In nucleotides, the CDR3 is TGTGCCAGCAGCTTAGTTCCCGGGGGCACCGGGGAGCTGTTTTTT. This encodes CASSLVPGGTGELFF.

The chain uses TRBV9 and TRBJ1-2, with 8 bases lining up with TRBD1. This CDR3 region has 15 residues. CDR1 SGDLS and CDR2 YYNGEE come from the germline V gene. J was trimmed by 6 bases and V by 0 bases; bases with no gene match: 7. CDR3 in amino acids: CASSVGAGGEDGYTF. CDR3 in DNA: TGTGCCAGCAGCGTAGGTGCAGGGGGCGAAGATGGCTACACCTTC.

This sequence joins TRBV5-4 and TRBJ2-7, with 10 bases lining up with TRBD1. This CDR3 spans 16 amino acids. Germline-derived CDR1 and CDR2 are SGHNT and YYREEE (reference sequence). V gave up 3 bases and J gave up 5 bases; unmatched junction bases: 11. In nucleotides, the CDR3 is TGTGCCAGCAGCTCCCCCTTGGGACAGGGGACGAACGAGCAGTACTTC. Residues: CASSSPLGQGTNEQYF.

The rearrangement uses TRBV30 and TRBJ2-4; TRBD1 matches 8 bases. Germline V gene lookup returns CDR1 GTSNPN and CDR2 SVGIG (reference sequence). CDR3 size: 12 residues. V dropped 3 bases and J dropped 7; count of bases not matched to a gene: 2. The CDR3 spells CAWSSGGNIQYF. CDR3 nucleotide sequence: TGTGCCTGGAGCTCAGGGGGCAACATTCAGTACTTC.

The rearrangement uses TRBV7-8 and TRBJ2-5; 7 bases match TRBD1. V trimming: 1 base; J trimming: 2 bases; junction bases outside the gene matches: 22. The CDR3 has 21 amino acids. Looked up from germline, CDR1 is SGHVS and CDR2 is FQNEAQ. This CDR3 reads CASSLVMSGPLTGWDQETQYF. The CDR3 bases are TGTGCCAGCAGCTTAGTAATGAGTGGACCCTTGACAGGGTGGGATCAAGAGACCCAGTACTTC.

The rearrangement joins TRBV27 to TRBJ2-7; D not resolved. This CDR3 is built from 16 residues. Germline values: CDR1 MNHEY, CDR2 SMNVEV (reference sequence). V lost 0 bases to trimming and J lost 3 bases, with 15 bases between them. CDR3 nucleotides: TGTGCCAGCAGTTTATCCAATTATCCTTTAGACTACGAGCAGTACTTC. Amino acid sequence: CASSLSNYPLDYEQYF.

The chain couples TRBV18 to TRBJ1-2; D is undetermined. Germline V lookup: CDR1 KGHSH, CDR2 LQKENI. Trimming took off 0 bases at V and 4 bases at J, with 9 bases between the two ends. The CDR3 has 14 residues. In DNA, the CDR3 is TGTGCCAGCTCACCACCAGGAGCCCCCTATGGCTACACCTTC. Amino acids: CASSPPGAPYGYTF. Together with reference TRBV18 and TRBJ1-2, the CDR3 gives the full variable domain: NAGVMQNPRHLVRRRGQEARLRCSPMKGHSHVYWYRQLPEEGLKFMVYLQKENIIDESGMPKERFSAEFPKEGPSILRIQQVVRGDSAAYFCASSPPGAPYGYTFGSGTRLTVV.

This clone was seen just once. CDR3 nucleotides: TGTGCCAGCAGGACAGGGGGCGCGAGATCGAGGACTGAAGCTTTCTTT. It codes for CASRTGGARSRTEAFF. V usage is TRBV28 and J usage is TRBJ1-1, with 10 bases that match TRBD1. The CDR3 contains 16 residues. CDR1 and CDR2 (germline): MDHEN, SYDVKM. The ends lost 6 bases at V and 5 bases at J; junction bases unmatched: 12.